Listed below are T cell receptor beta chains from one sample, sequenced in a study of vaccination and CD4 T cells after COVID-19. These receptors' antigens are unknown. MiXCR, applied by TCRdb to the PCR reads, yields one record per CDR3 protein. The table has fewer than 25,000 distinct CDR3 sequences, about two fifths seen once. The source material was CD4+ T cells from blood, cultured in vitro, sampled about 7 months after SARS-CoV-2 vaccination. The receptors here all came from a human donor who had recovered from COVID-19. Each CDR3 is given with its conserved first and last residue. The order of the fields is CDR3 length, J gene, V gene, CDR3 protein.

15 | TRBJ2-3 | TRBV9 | CASSVDWGATDTQYF
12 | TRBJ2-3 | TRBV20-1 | CSAPRTYDTQYF
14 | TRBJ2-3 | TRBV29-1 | CSVRTAGLMDTQYF
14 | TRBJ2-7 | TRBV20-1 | CSASLGTGGREQYF
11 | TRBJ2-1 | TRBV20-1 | CSGVSYNEQFF
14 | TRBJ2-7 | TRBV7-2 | CASSLGQGGWEQYF
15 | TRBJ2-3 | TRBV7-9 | CASSLGLPGTDTQYF
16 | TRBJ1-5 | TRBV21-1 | CTSSKDSGAVTQPQHF
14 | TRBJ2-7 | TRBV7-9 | CASSLAGGRNEQYF
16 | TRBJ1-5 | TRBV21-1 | CASSKDSGAVTQPQHF
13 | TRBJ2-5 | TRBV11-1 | CASLRTGIETQYF
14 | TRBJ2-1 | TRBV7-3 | CASSSGERHNEQFF
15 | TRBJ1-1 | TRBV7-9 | CASSSIQGARTEAFF
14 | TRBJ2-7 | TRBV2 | CASNRDLFSYEQYF
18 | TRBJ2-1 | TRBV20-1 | CSAANFQPGQGAYNEQFF
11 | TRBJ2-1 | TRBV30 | CAWSEGAEQFF
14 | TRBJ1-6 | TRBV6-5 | CASSSRIIGSPLHF
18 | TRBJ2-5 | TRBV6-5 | CASSYSRGVEGAQETQYF
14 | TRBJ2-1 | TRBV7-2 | CASSFDYSYNEQFF
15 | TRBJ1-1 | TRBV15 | CATSRDTKPGTEAFF
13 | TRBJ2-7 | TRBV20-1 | CSAPDRSSYEQYF
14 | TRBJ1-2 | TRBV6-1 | CASSEVKADYGYTF
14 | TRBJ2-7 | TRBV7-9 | CASSFDRGAGEQYF
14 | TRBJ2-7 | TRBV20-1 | CSALDPLQVGEQYF
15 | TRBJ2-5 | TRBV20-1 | CSAESGTGLQETQYF
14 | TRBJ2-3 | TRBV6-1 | CGGAPSVRADTQYF
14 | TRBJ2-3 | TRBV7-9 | CASSPGLPVDTQYF
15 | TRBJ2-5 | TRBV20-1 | CSAIARDRDLGTQYF
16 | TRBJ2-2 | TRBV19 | CASSPPLWEGPGELFF
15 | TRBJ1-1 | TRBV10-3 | CAISDPGGQRTEAFF
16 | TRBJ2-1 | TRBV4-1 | CASSQGTGFVDNEQFF
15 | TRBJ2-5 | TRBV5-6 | CASSTGLPIRETQYF
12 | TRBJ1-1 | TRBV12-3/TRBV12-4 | CASSPIYTEAFF
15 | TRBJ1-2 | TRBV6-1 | CASRDGTGLGYGYTF
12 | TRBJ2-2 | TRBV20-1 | CSASGRSGELFF
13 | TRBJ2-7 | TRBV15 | CATSNQRGDEQYF
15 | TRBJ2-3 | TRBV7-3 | CASSLWATSTDTQYF
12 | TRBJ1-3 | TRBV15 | CATSRDDGTIYF
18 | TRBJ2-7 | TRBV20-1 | CSARVPLAGGSLGYEQYF
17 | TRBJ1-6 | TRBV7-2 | CASSLAGTQYYNSPLHF
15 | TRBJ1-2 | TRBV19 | CASSTTAGTDGGYTF
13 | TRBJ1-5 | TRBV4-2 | CASSQGRVQPQHF
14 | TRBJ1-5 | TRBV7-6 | CASSATPRQAPQHF
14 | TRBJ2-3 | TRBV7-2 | CASSRTGPTDTQYF
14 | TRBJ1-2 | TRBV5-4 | CASSQAGAGPGYTF
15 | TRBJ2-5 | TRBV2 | CASRAEAGPSGTQYF
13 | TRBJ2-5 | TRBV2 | CASRTLYQETQYF
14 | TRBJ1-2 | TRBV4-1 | CASSPYYRNYGYTF
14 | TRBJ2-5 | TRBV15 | CATSRGQLKETQYF
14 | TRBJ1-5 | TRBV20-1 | CSASRGQRNQPQHF
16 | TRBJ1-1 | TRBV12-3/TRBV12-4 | CASSLPWTEMNTEAFF
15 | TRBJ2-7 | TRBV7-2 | CASSSARSSTYEQYF
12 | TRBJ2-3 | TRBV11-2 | CASSTRTDTQYF
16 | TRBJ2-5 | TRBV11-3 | CASSHGTSAYQETQYF
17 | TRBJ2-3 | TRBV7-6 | CASSLQPSGGSTDTQYF
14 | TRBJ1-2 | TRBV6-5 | CASSYSRDSDGYTF
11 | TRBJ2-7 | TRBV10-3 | CAISEGGDSYF
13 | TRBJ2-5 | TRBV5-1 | CASRKGALETQYF
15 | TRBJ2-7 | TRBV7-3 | CASSLSGTATYGQYF